These 30 T cell receptor beta chains share one sample of origin, sequenced in a study of blood T cell repertoires in COVID-19. Produced via immunoSEQ multiplex PCR; TCRdb's table is partial and in-frame only. The sample has roughly 150,000 clones, roughly 91% seen once. Sequencing was done on a sample of peripheral blood. All receptors come from a man between 50 and 59 years old who had recovered from COVID-19.

V gene TRBV10-3 combines with J gene TRBJ2-7, with 8 bases aligning to TRBD1. The germline CDR1 and CDR2 sequences are ENHRY and SYGVKD. V shed 10 bases and J 4 bases; nucleotides not matched to a gene: 9. This CDR3 contains 13 residues. CDR3 bases: TGTGCCACCGAGGACAGGGTAGGTTACGAGCAGTACTTC. Its protein product is CATEDRVGYEQYF.

The rearrangement joins TRBV2 to TRBJ2-7; the match to TRBD1 covers 7 bases. Germline V gives CDR1 SNHLY, CDR2 FYNNEI. The ends lost 6 bases at V and 6 bases at J; junction bases unmatched: 11. This CDR3 spans 14 amino acids. DNA of the CDR3: TGTGCCAGCAGAGGGACAGCGGACCCGGGCGAGCAGTACTTC. Translated: CASRGTADPGEQYF.

Only a few counts were recorded for this clone. The V gene is TRBV30, the J gene TRBJ2-1, with 7 bases lining up with TRBD2. Trimming at V came to 2 bases and at J to 14 bases, leaving 6 bases not matched to a gene. Germline CDR1 is GTSNPN and CDR2 is SVGIG (reference sequence). The CDR3 has 11 amino acids. The CDR3 loop reads CAWSSGLEEFF. CDR3 DNA: TGTGCCTGGAGTAGTGGACTAGAAGAGTTCTTC.

This clone was observed once. The genes are TRBV28 and TRBJ1-3; perhaps TRBD1 as D (5 bases). The germline CDR1 and CDR2 sequences are MDHEN and SYDVKM. V lost 8 bases and J lost 2, with 16 bases in between. This CDR3 has 15 residues. The CDR3 is CASSSRQKPGNTIYF. CDR3 in DNA: TGTGCCAGCTCCTCCAGACAGAAACCTGGAAACACCATATATTTT.

The chain links TRBV2 to TRBJ1-4, with D tentatively TRBD1 (6 bases). V lost 4 bases and J 0 bases, leaving 6 bases between the germline ends. Germline values: CDR1 SNHLY, CDR2 FYNNEI. This CDR3 contains 14 residues. The CDR3 coding sequence is TGTGCCAGCAGTGGGACAGCAACTAATGAAAAACTGTTTTTT. Its translation is CASSGTATNEKLFF.

The V call is TRBV19, the J call TRBJ1-5; D is unclear. The CDR3 runs 18 residues. CDR1 and CDR2 from the germline V gene are LNHDA and SQIVND (reference sequence). Trimming stripped 7 bases from V and 0 bases from J, with 22 bases between. For the CDR3, the DNA is TGTGCCAGTACCCGACGGGGTGTTACCTGGGATAGCAATCAGCCCCAGCATTTT. Its protein is CASTRRGVTWDSNQPQHF.

The count of this clone is one. The chain links TRBV19 to TRBJ2-5; D perhaps matches TRBD2 (5 bases). V was shortened by 3 bases and J by 5 bases, with 16 bases between the two germline ends. CDR3 length: 15 residues. The germline V gene encodes CDR1 LNHDA and CDR2 SQIVND (reference sequence). CDR3 sequence reads: CASSMVGAGRETQYF. The CDR3 DNA reads as TGTGCCAGTAGTATGGTGGGCGCGGGCCGCGAGACCCAGTACTTC.

This clone showed up just a few times. The gene calls are TRBV5-1 and TRBJ2-7, with D possibly TRBD2 on 6 matching bases. The ends were cut back, 0 bases at V and 6 bases at J, with 10 bases in the middle. Germline values: CDR1 SGHRS, CDR2 YFSETQ. There are 13 residues in the CDR3. CDR3 nucleotides: TGCGCCAGCAGCTTGGCCCAGGGAGGCGAGCAGTACTTC. Its protein is CASSLAQGGEQYF.

The J gene is TRBJ1-5, the V gene TRBV5-6, with a possible D match to TRBD1 (5 bases). Trimming took off 0 bases at V and 4 bases at J, with 14 bases between the two ends. This CDR3 spans 16 amino acids. Germline values: CDR1 SGHDT, CDR2 YYEEEE. CDR3 in amino acids: CASSLVGGSGNQPQHF. The CDR3 DNA reads TGTGCCAGCAGCTTGGTCGGGGGGTCTGGAAATCAGCCCCAGCATTTT.

This chain links TRBV19 with TRBJ2-1, with TRBD1 matching 7 bases. Germline values: CDR1 LNHDA, CDR2 SQIVND (reference sequence). Trimming cost V 5 bases and J 5 bases; bases outside gene matches: 12. There are 16 residues in the CDR3. CDR3 DNA sequence: TGTGCCAGTAGTGTGGGTCCGGGACAGCCGAACAATGAGCAGTTCTTC. Translated, it gives CASSVGPGQPNNEQFF.

The CDR3 bases are TGCGCCAGCAGCCAACCAAGGGCAGGGGGCCCCAACACCGGGGAGCTGTTTTTT. Protein: CASSQPRAGGPNTGELFF. This chain uses TRBV4-1 with TRBJ2-2; 8 nucleotides align to TRBD1. Germline values: CDR1 MGHRA, CDR2 YSYEKL. J was trimmed by 2 bases and V by 2 bases; bases with no gene match: 10. This CDR3 comprises 18 residues.

The chain uses TRBV6-4 and TRBJ1-6; 7 nucleotides align to TRBD1. CDR1 is MRHNA, CDR2 SNTAGT, per germline. V was clipped by 2 bases and J by 0 bases; unmatched bases: 10. This CDR3 has 19 residues. The CDR3 protein is CASSDTLFRGSSYNSPLHF. CDR3 sequence (DNA): TGTGCCAGCAGTGACACCCTCTTCAGGGGGAGCTCCTATAATTCACCCCTCCACTTT.

The chain has TRBV28 and TRBJ1-2, with D perhaps TRBD1 (5 bases). This CDR3 region has 14 residues. Germline lookup yields CDR1 MDHEN and CDR2 SYDVKM. Trimming removed 8 bases from V and 7 bases from J, with 20 bases in between. This chain's CDR3 is CASAPGGAEAGYTF. The CDR3 nucleotides read TGTGCCAGCGCTCCGGGAGGGGCAGAGGCTGGCTACACCTTC.

The V gene is TRBV3-1 (or the pseudogene TRBV3-2), the J gene TRBJ1-5; the D is unclear. Trimming stripped 7 bases from V and 1 base from J, with 11 bases between. The germline V gene has CDR1 LGHDT and CDR2 YNNKEL (reference sequence). The CDR3 runs to 14 residues. The CDR3 loop is CASTDGSSNQPQHF. For the CDR3, the DNA is TGTGCCAGCACCGACGGGTCCAGCAATCAGCCCCAGCATTTT.

The chain uses TRBV9 and TRBJ1-5; 7 nucleotides agree with TRBD1. The junction had 7 bases not matched to a gene; V was cut back by 4 bases and J by 6 bases. CDR1 and CDR2 from the germline V gene are SGDLS and YYNGEE. This CDR3 has 14 amino acids. CDR3 protein: CASSPTTGPQPQHF. The CDR3 DNA sequence: TGTGCCAGCAGCCCTACGACAGGGCCTCAGCCCCAGCATTTT.

The genes are TRBV19 and TRBJ1-6, with 10 bases matching TRBD1. There are 14 residues in the CDR3. V lost 5 bases, J lost 10 bases, and 5 bases stayed unmatched. Germline V gene lookup returns CDR1 LNHDA and CDR2 SQIVND (reference sequence). In DNA form, the CDR3 reads TGTGCCAGTAGTTGGGGACAGGGGAAATCACCCCTCCACTTT. Translated: CASSWGQGKSPLHF.

The V call is TRBV6-2 or TRBV6-3, the J call TRBJ2-1; D is undetermined. The germline gives CDR1 MNHEY, CDR2 SVGEGT. CDR3 length equals 17 residues. The V end was cut by 5 bases, the J end by 4 bases, with 21 bases between. The CDR3: CASSLQLWRLSYNEQFF. The DNA of the CDR3 is TGTGCCAGCAGTCTACAACTCTGGAGACTTTCGTACAATGAGCAGTTCTTC.

The V gene is TRBV28, the J gene TRBJ2-6; D is perhaps TRBD2 (5 bases). The V and J ends lost 7 bases and 0 bases respectively, with 13 bases between them. Germline CDR1 MDHEN, CDR2 SYDVKM. The CDR3 totals 16 residues. Here the CDR3 DNA reads TGTGCCAGCAAGGCAGGAGGCCCCTCTGGGGCCAACGTCCTGACTTTC. It codes for CASKAGGPSGANVLTF.

This chain connects TRBV9 to TRBJ1-1, with TRBD1 as a possible D gene (5 bases). Trimming stripped 3 bases from V and 2 bases from J, with 14 bases between. The CDR3 has 15 amino acids. CDR1 and CDR2 (germline): SGDLS, YYNGEE. CDR3 loop: CASSAGGVLNTEAFF. Written as DNA, the CDR3 is TGTGCCAGCAGCGCCGGGGGGGTTTTAAACACTGAAGCTTTCTTT. Full variable domain (missing parts from reference TRBV9 and TRBJ1-1): DSGVTQTPKHLITATGQRVTLRCSPRSGDLSVYWYQQSLDQGLQFLIQYYNGEERAKGNILERFSAQQFPDLHSELNLSSLELGDSALYFCASSAGGVLNTEAFFGQGTRLTVV.

V is TRBV4-2 and J is TRBJ1-1; tentative D call: TRBD1 (5 bases). The CDR3 is 14 amino acids. Germline V gene data show CDR1 as LGHNA and CDR2 as YNFKEQ. V was trimmed by 0 bases and J by 7 bases, leaving 12 bases between them. CDR3 nucleotide sequence: TGTGCCAGCAGCCAAGACAGGGTTGGTGGTGAAGCTTTCTTT. Amino acids: CASSQDRVGGEAFF.

CDR3 sequence: CASSLFGTYEQYF. In DNA, the CDR3 is TGTGCCAGCAGTTTATTTGGGACTTACGAGCAGTACTTC. This sequence joins TRBV28 and TRBJ2-7; D might be TRBD2 (6 bases). V was cut by 1 base and J by 4 bases, with 8 bases left in between. This CDR3 contains 13 residues. Per the germline V gene, CDR1 is MDHEN and CDR2 is SYDVKM.

The DNA for the CDR3 is TGTGCCAGCGGGAATCTGGACAGGGGAAACACCGGGGAGCTGTTTTTT. This sequence encodes CASGNLDRGNTGELFF. The genes are TRBV11-2 and TRBJ2-2; 9 bases fit TRBD1. The length of the CDR3 is 16 residues. CDR1 SGHAT and CDR2 FQNNGV come from the germline V gene. The J segment lost 2 bases and the V segment lost 8 bases, leaving 9 bases of the junction unmatched.

This clone came up once. The same CDR3 can be traced to other DNA sequences in this sample. This chain joins TRBV30 and TRBJ2-5; TRBD1 matches 9 bases. Per the germline V gene, CDR1 is GTSNPN and CDR2 is SVGIG (reference sequence). The CDR3 runs 13 residues. The V segment lost 3 bases and the J segment 5 bases; nucleotides outside the gene matches: 4. This CDR3 is CAWSGQGSETQYF. The CDR3 DNA sequence: TGTGCCTGGAGCGGACAGGGGAGCGAGACCCAGTACTTC.

The chain joins TRBV6-5 to TRBJ2-5; tentatively, D is TRBD2 (5 bases). Germline CDR1 reads MNHEY; CDR2 reads SVGAGI. The CDR3 runs to 14 residues. V lost 5 bases, J lost 1 base, and 11 bases lay in between. CDR3 sequence (DNA): TGTGCCAGCAGTCAGGCGGGTTCCCAAGAGACCCAGTACTTC. It yields the protein CASSQAGSQETQYF.

The chain couples TRBV7-9 to TRBJ2-7; TRBD1 might be the D (6 bases). The ends were cut back, 6 bases at V and 5 bases at J, with 14 bases in the middle. The CDR3 sequence is 13 residues long. Germline V lookup: CDR1 SEHNR, CDR2 FQNEAQ (reference sequence). CDR3 nucleotides: TGTGCCAGCAGTTCACAGGGCTTGGACGAGCAGTACTTC. Its protein product is CASSSQGLDEQYF.

The chain is built from TRBV29-1 and TRBJ2-5, with 8 bases fitting TRBD1. V gave up 6 bases and J gave up 3 bases; unmatched junction bases: 3. The CDR3 runs to 12 residues. From germline, CDR1 is SQVTM and CDR2 ANQGSEA. The CDR3 region has the DNA TGCAGCGTCCGGACAGGGAAAGAGACCCAGTACTTC. It encodes CSVRTGKETQYF.

As concerns this clone: Other DNA sequences within the sample encode an identical CDR3. The rearrangement links TRBV18 to TRBJ1-5; 10 positions agree with TRBD1. V was clipped by 3 bases and J by 4 bases; unmatched bases: 0. CDR1 is KGHSH and CDR2 is LQKENI in the germline V gene. This CDR3 contains 14 residues. This CDR3 is CASSPDRGNQPQHF. The DNA for the CDR3 is TGTGCCAGCTCACCGGACAGGGGGAATCAGCCCCAGCATTTT.

J is TRBJ2-5 and V is TRBV18; 7 bases agree with TRBD1. V shed 3 bases, J shed 2 bases, and the junction held 3 bases outside the gene matches. Germline assignment: CDR1 KGHSH and CDR2 LQKENI. This CDR3 is built from 14 residues. The CDR3 nucleotides read TGTGCCAGCTCACCCCGGGACAGACAAGAGACCCAGTACTTC. Translating gives CASSPRDRQETQYF.

This sequence joins TRBV6-4 and TRBJ1-6, with D maybe TRBD1 (6 bases). V was clipped by 3 bases and J by 6 bases, with 9 bases between them. The CDR3 has 14 residues. Germline V gene data show CDR1 as MRHNA and CDR2 as SNTAGT. CDR3 DNA: TGTGCCAGCAGTGAGACAGGAAGTAATTCACCCCTCCACTTT. Its translation: CASSETGSNSPLHF.

The chain has TRBV5-6 and TRBJ2-1; 11 nucleotides line up with TRBD2. Germline V gene data show CDR1 as SGHDT and CDR2 as YYEEEE. V shed 4 bases, J shed 2 bases, and the junction held 2 bases outside the gene matches. This CDR3 is built from 15 residues. The CDR3: CASSTSGSTYNEQFF. The CDR3 DNA sequence: TGTGCCAGCAGCACTAGCGGGAGTACCTACAATGAGCAGTTCTTC.